A single sample is the source of the 29 T cell receptor beta chains below, sequenced in a study of blood T cell repertoires in COVID-19. Only in-frame clones appear in the TCRdb table, and some are missing; sequencing was by immunoSEQ multiplex PCR. The table includes over 150,000 clones, 80% to 90% detected once. The sequenced sample was PBMCs or T cells enriched from blood (not recorded which). Every receptor here comes from a middle-aged man who had recovered from COVID-19.

J is TRBJ2-7 and V is TRBV28; 10 bases align to TRBD1. V was pared by 4 bases and J by 6 bases, with 9 bases of the junction left unmatched. The CDR3 is 15 residues long. Germline values: CDR1 MDHEN, CDR2 SYDVKM. The DNA for the CDR3 is TGTGCCAGCAGTTCCCCGGGACAGGGGTGGTCCGAGCAGTACTTC. Its translation is CASSSPGQGWSEQYF.

The chain recombines TRBV29-1 with TRBJ2-7, with D perhaps matching TRBD1 (6 bases). CDR3 length equals 13 residues. The V end lost 6 bases, the J end lost 2 bases, and 14 bases lay between the germline ends. CDR1 is SQVTM, CDR2 ANQGSEA, per germline. The CDR3 region is CSVAGTSTYEQYF. In nucleotides, the CDR3 is TGCAGCGTAGCCGGGACATCTACCTACGAGCAGTACTTC.

V is TRBV3-1 (or the pseudogene TRBV3-2) and J is TRBJ2-1; maybe TRBD2 (6 bases). Germline V CDR1 and CDR2: LGHDT, YNNKEL (reference sequence). The CDR3 extends over 15 amino acids. The V end was cut by 1 base, the J end by 3 bases, with 10 bases between. The CDR3 loop reads CASSQVGGVYNEQFF. The CDR3 DNA reads TGTGCCAGCAGCCAAGTAGGCGGGGTCTACAATGAGCAGTTCTTC.

The chain is built from TRBV5-5 and TRBJ1-5; D ambiguous. From germline, CDR1 is SGHKS and CDR2 YYEKEE (reference sequence). The CDR3 runs to 13 residues. V was cut by 3 bases and J by 9 bases, with 13 bases left in between. Here the CDR3 reads CASSSLGEAPQHF. For the CDR3, the DNA is TGTGCCAGCAGCTCCCTCGGGGAAGCGCCCCAGCATTTT.

This clone was detected many times. The J gene is TRBJ1-6, the V gene TRBV5-1; no definite D call. This CDR3 spans 15 amino acids. In germline, CDR1 is SGHRS, CDR2 YFSETQ. V was shortened by 4 bases and J by 6 bases, with 14 bases between the two germline ends. This CDR3 is CASSANGLGNSPLHF. The CDR3 nucleotides are TGCGCCAGCAGCGCCAACGGTCTCGGTAATTCACCCCTCCACTTT.

J is TRBJ2-1 and V is TRBV19; 7 nucleotides line up with TRBD1. In germline, CDR1 is LNHDA, CDR2 SQIVND (reference sequence). The V segment lost 7 bases and the J segment 11 bases; nucleotides outside the gene matches: 8. This CDR3 spans 12 amino acids. In DNA form, the CDR3 reads TGTGCCAGTACCGGGGACAGTCCAAAGCAGTTCTTC. Residues: CASTGDSPKQFF. Complete variable domain (other parts from reference TRBV19 and TRBJ2-1): DGGITQSPKYLFRKEGQNVTLSCEQNLNHDAMYWYRQDPGQGLRLIYYSQIVNDFQKGDIAEGYSVSREKKESFPLTVTSAQKNPTAFYLCASTGDSPKQFFGPGTRLTVL.

The rearrangement uses TRBV3-1 (or the pseudogene TRBV3-2) and TRBJ2-1; 7 bases agree with TRBD2. The CDR3 is 15 residues long. V shed 4 bases and J 9 bases; nucleotides not matched to a gene: 12. Germline V gene sequence: CDR1 LGHDT, CDR2 YNNKEL (reference sequence). CDR3 sequence (DNA): TGTGCCAGCAGCCCACCGCGGACTAGGGGCGGTGAGCAGTTCTTC. Protein sequence: CASSPPRTRGGEQFF.

V gene TRBV11-2 combines with J gene TRBJ2-2; D might be TRBD2 (5 bases). The CDR3 consists of 18 residues. Germline CDR1 SGHAT, CDR2 FQNNGV. V lost 1 base and J 3 bases, leaving 18 bases between the germline ends. The CDR3 sequence: CASSLVHRGSDHTGELFF. CDR3 DNA sequence: TGTGCCAGCAGCTTAGTCCATCGAGGGAGCGATCACACCGGGGAGCTGTTTTTT.

The rearrangement uses TRBV3-1 (or the pseudogene TRBV3-2) and TRBJ2-1; 10 nucleotides align to TRBD2. The CDR3 length is 17 residues. The germline V gene encodes CDR1 LGHDT and CDR2 YNNKEL (reference sequence). With 3 bases clipped from V and 6 bases from J, the junction kept 11 bases outside the gene matches. Written as DNA, the CDR3 is TGTGCCAGCAGCCAGTCGCCGGGGCTAGCGGGGGTCAATGAGCAGTTCTTC. This codes for CASSQSPGLAGVNEQFF.

The V call is TRBV10-2, the J call TRBJ2-3; possibly TRBD2 for D (5 bases). The CDR3 contains 14 residues. In germline, CDR1 is WSHSY, CDR2 SAAADI. V was pared by 5 bases and J by 4 bases, with 13 bases between. The CDR3 DNA follows: TGCGCCAGCAGTTCGATTGAGGGTTCAGATACGCAGTATTTT. It is translated as CASSSIEGSDTQYF.

V gene TRBV7-2 combines with J gene TRBJ1-3, with TRBD1 as a possible D gene (6 bases). Trimming stripped 6 bases from V and 0 bases from J, with 15 bases between. The CDR3 is 16 residues long. CDR1 and CDR2 from the germline V gene are SGHTA and FQGNSA. The CDR3 DNA is TGTGCCAGCAGGGAGGCAGGGGTTCCCTCTGGAAACACCATATATTTT. Its protein product is CASREAGVPSGNTIYF.

This sequence joins TRBV6-2 or TRBV6-3 and TRBJ1-2, with 8 bases aligning to TRBD1. Trimming removed 0 bases from V and 6 bases from J; junction bases left unmatched: 6. The CDR3 runs to 15 residues. CDR1 MNHEY and CDR2 SVGEGT come from the germline V gene. In DNA form, the CDR3 reads TGTGCCAGCAGTTACTCCGGGACAGGTCGGGATGGCTACACCTTC. It translates to CASSYSGTGRDGYTF.

This sequence joins TRBV5-1 and TRBJ2-1; the match to TRBD2 covers 7 bases. The CDR3 has 15 residues. Germline V gene sequence: CDR1 SGHRS, CDR2 YFSETQ. The junction had 8 bases not matched to a gene; V was cut back by 0 bases and J by 8 bases. The CDR3 DNA follows: TGCGCCAGCAGCTTGGGCTTGCGGGAGCGGGATGAGCAGTTCTTC. Translated: CASSLGLRERDEQFF.

This chain joins TRBV20-1 and TRBJ2-1; D unresolved. CDR1 and CDR2 from the germline V gene are DFQATT and SNEGSKA (reference sequence). The V end was cut by 1 base, the J end by 8 bases, with 6 bases between. This CDR3 region has 11 residues. CDR3 in DNA: TGCAGTGCTAGAGTGGTAGATGAGCAGTTCTTC. Translated: CSARVVDEQFF.

The chain combines TRBV27 with TRBJ1-2, with D possibly matching TRBD1 (6 bases). In germline, CDR1 is MNHEY, CDR2 SMNVEV (reference sequence). The CDR3 loop spans 22 amino acids. V shed 4 bases and J shed 4 bases, with 37 bases lying between them. CDR3 amino acids: CASSYRSGQSPPDSPRTYGYTF. The CDR3 coding sequence is TGTGCCAGCAGTTACAGATCTGGACAGAGCCCTCCGGATAGCCCTCGAACCTATGGCTACACCTTC.

This chain uses TRBV7-9 with TRBJ2-1; 7 nucleotides align to TRBD1. Trimming cost V 7 bases and J 0 bases; bases outside gene matches: 6. The CDR3 is made up of 15 amino acids. The germline V gene encodes CDR1 SEHNR and CDR2 FQNEAQ (reference sequence). The DNA of the CDR3 is TGTGCCAGCACCCAATCAGGGGGCTCCTACAATGAGCAGTTCTTC. Translated: CASTQSGGSYNEQFF.

The rearrangement joins TRBV11-2 to TRBJ2-1; 11 nucleotides agree with TRBD2. The CDR3 is 16 amino acids. After removal of 5 bases from V and 2 bases from J, the junction contained 5 bases not matched to a gene. Germline assignment: CDR1 SGHAT and CDR2 FQNNGV. The CDR3 nucleotides are TGTGCCAGCAGCCCCGTAGCGGGGGGGGCCTACAATGAGCAGTTCTTC. Its protein is CASSPVAGGAYNEQFF.

The chain is built from TRBV18 and TRBJ1-2, with D unresolved. The CDR3 loop spans 15 amino acids. Trimming removed 6 bases from V and 2 bases from J, with 16 bases in between. Germline CDR1 is KGHSH and CDR2 is LQKENI. CDR3 amino acids: CASSGSASQNYGYTF. CDR3 nucleotides: TGTGCCAGCTCCGGCAGTGCATCACAGAACTATGGCTACACCTTC.

The count of this clone is one. The chain uses TRBV28 and TRBJ2-7, with 7 bases that match TRBD2. Trimming at V came to 1 base and at J to 7 bases, leaving 13 bases not matched to a gene. This CDR3 is 16 amino acids long. From germline, CDR1 is MDHEN and CDR2 SYDVKM. The chain's CDR3 is CASSLLASGGRGEQYF. The CDR3 bases are TGTGCCAGCAGTTTATTGGCTAGCGGCGGCCGGGGGGAGCAGTACTTC.

This chain links TRBV4-3 with TRBJ1-5; D gene ambiguous. There are 16 residues in the CDR3. Trimming took 1 base from V and 2 from J, leaving 12 bases between them. Germline CDR1 LGHNA, CDR2 YSLEER. CDR3 region: CASSQVGGFGNQPQHF. CDR3 coding DNA: TGCGCCAGCAGCCAAGTCGGAGGGTTCGGCAATCAGCCCCAGCATTTT.

V is TRBV6-1 and J is TRBJ1-1, with D possibly matching TRBD1 (5 bases). From germline, CDR1 is MNHNS and CDR2 SASEGT. V was cut by 2 bases and J by 4 bases, with 14 bases left in between. The CDR3 sequence is 15 residues long. The CDR3 coding sequence is TGTGCCAGCAGTGAAAATTTTGCGGGGGGCACTGAAGCTTTCTTT. Amino acid sequence: CASSENFAGGTEAFF.

This clone turned up a few times. V and J are TRBV29-1 and TRBJ1-2, with 7 bases that match TRBD1. The germline CDR1 and CDR2 sequences are SQVTM and ANQGSEA. CDR3 size: 12 residues. The trim removed 6 bases at V and 2 bases at J, leaving 3 bases unmatched. The CDR3 spells CSVRDRNYGYTF. The CDR3 DNA reads TGCAGCGTCCGGGACAGAAACTATGGCTACACCTTC.

The CDR3 DNA sequence: TGTGCCACCAGTGACATAGCGGGCTTAAACACCGGGGAGCTGTTTTTT. Encoded protein: CATSDIAGLNTGELFF. This rearrangement joins TRBV24-1 to TRBJ2-2; TRBD2 agrees at 7 bases. CDR3 size: 16 residues. Germline V lookup: CDR1 KGHDR, CDR2 SFDVKD. Trimming at V came to 4 bases and at J to 2 bases, leaving 6 bases not matched to a gene.

This chain uses TRBV20-1 with TRBJ2-3; a weak D match, TRBD2 (6 bases). The CDR3 spans 14 residues. Germline assignment: CDR1 DFQATT and CDR2 SNEGSKA (reference sequence). V was pared by 3 bases and J by 1 base, with 11 bases between. CDR3 nucleotide sequence: TGCAGTGCTAGTCCGGGGGAGCGCACAGATACGCAGTATTTT. It specifies CSASPGERTDTQYF.

The chain couples TRBV11-2 to TRBJ2-1; unclear D gene. V lost 3 bases and J lost 8, with 8 bases in between. CDR1 SGHAT and CDR2 FQNNGV come from the germline V gene. CDR3 length: 12 amino acids. CDR3 amino acids: CASSLVSDEQFF. In DNA, the CDR3 is TGTGCCAGCAGCTTGGTTTCGGATGAGCAGTTCTTC.

This chain joins TRBV15 and TRBJ2-7; 8 bases align to TRBD1. V trimming: 1 base; J trimming: 2 bases; junction bases outside the gene matches: 4. CDR3 length: 15 amino acids. CDR1 is LNHNV, CDR2 YYDKDF, per germline (reference sequence). CDR3 sequence: CATSRGQGTTYEQYF. Written as DNA, the CDR3 is TGTGCCACCAGCAGAGGACAGGGGACGACCTACGAGCAGTACTTC. Filled out from reference TRBV15 and TRBJ2-7, the complete variable domain reads DAMVIQNPRYQVTQFGKPVTLSCSQTLNHNVMYWYQQKSSQAPKLLFHYYDKDFNNEADTPDNFQSRRPNTSFCFLDIRSPGLGDTAMYLCATSRGQGTTYEQYFGPGTRLTVT.

The gene calls are TRBV15 and TRBJ2-3; D might be TRBD2 (5 bases). CDR1 is LNHNV, CDR2 YYDKDF, per germline (reference sequence). This CDR3 has 17 amino acids. V lost 0 bases and J lost 2, with 15 bases in between. The CDR3 nucleotides are TGTGCCACCAGCAGAGATGGAACGAGCGGCCCCACAGATACGCAGTATTTT. It yields the protein CATSRDGTSGPTDTQYF.

V gene TRBV2 combines with J gene TRBJ1-2; D possibly corresponds to TRBD1 (5 bases). Deletions cut 5 bases from V and 2 bases from J, with 9 bases between. Germline CDR1 SNHLY, CDR2 FYNNEI. This CDR3 has 13 amino acids. The CDR3 protein is CASSLRQNYGYTF. CDR3 nucleotide sequence: TGTGCCAGCAGTCTCCGACAGAACTATGGCTACACCTTC.

The J gene is TRBJ2-1, the V gene TRBV19; unclear D gene. Germline loops: CDR1 LNHDA, CDR2 SQIVND (reference sequence). There are 15 residues in the CDR3. Trimming left V 5 bases short and J 0 bases short, with 11 bases between. CDR3 sequence reads: CASSPSVSSYNEQFF. The CDR3 DNA is TGTGCCAGTAGTCCCTCCGTGAGCTCCTACAATGAGCAGTTCTTC.